These 15 T cell receptor beta chains were sequenced from one sample in a study of T-cell memory formation after mild COVID-19. TCRdb re-analysed the 5' RACE reads in MiXCR, keeping a single row per CDR3 protein. Counted here are approximately 580,000 distinct CDR3 sequences, about a fifth occurring once; the ten biggest clones make up around 12%. Sequenced sample: PBMCs or a T cell subset sorted from them (not recorded which). These receptors were obtained from an adult woman who had mild COVID-19 (a few samples of this study predate the infection). Cell type and time point are not known.

This clonotype was detected a few times. The rearrangement uses TRBV4-1 and TRBJ1-2, with TRBD1 identical over 7 bases. J lost 4 bases, V lost 3 bases, and 5 bases had no gene match. Per the germline V gene, CDR1 is MGHRA and CDR2 is YSYEKL. The CDR3 is made up of 14 amino acids. The CDR3 is CASSQGGQFYGYTF. The CDR3 DNA is TGCGCCAGCAGCCAGGGGGGACAGTTCTATGGCTACACCTTC.

This clonotype was seen a few times. The chain has TRBV7-9 and TRBJ2-7; tentative D call: TRBD1 (6 bases). The V end lost 2 bases, the J end lost 4 bases, and 12 bases lay between the germline ends. Germline V lookup: CDR1 SEHNR, CDR2 FQNEAQ (reference sequence). The CDR3 has 14 amino acids. The CDR3 DNA follows: TGTGCCAGCAGCTTACCTGGGACACCATACGAGCAGTACTTC. This encodes CASSLPGTPYEQYF.

This clonotype was detected a few times. V and J are TRBV11-2 and TRBJ2-1; no firm D call. Trimming took off 1 base at V and 11 bases at J, with 21 bases between the two ends. CDR3 length: 16 residues. The germline V gene has CDR1 SGHAT and CDR2 FQNNGV. The CDR3 spells CASSLGRTHGFGKQFF. The CDR3, as DNA: TGTGCCAGCAGCTTAGGCCGTACCCATGGGTTTGGGAAGCAGTTCTTC.

This clonotype was detected only a few times. J is TRBJ1-4 and V is TRBV25-1; TRBD1 might be the D (5 bases). CDR3 length equals 12 residues. Trimming stripped 8 bases from V and 8 bases from J, with 12 bases between. CDR1 and CDR2 (germline): MGHDK, SYGVNS. DNA of the CDR3: TGTGCCAGCCTAGGAGGGGCGGAAAAACTGTTTTTT. Translating it yields CASLGGAEKLFF.

This rearrangement joins TRBV7-2 to TRBJ1-1; 8 positions agree with TRBD1. V shed 2 bases, J shed 4 bases, and the junction held 3 bases outside the gene matches. The V gene's germline CDR1 is SGHTA and CDR2 FQGNSA. The CDR3 is 14 amino acids. The CDR3 sequence is CASSLFTGGTEAFF. The CDR3 region has the DNA TGTGCCAGCAGCTTATTCACAGGGGGCACTGAAGCTTTCTTT.

V is TRBV12-3 or TRBV12-4 and J is TRBJ2-1, with TRBD1 identical over 7 bases. Trimming cost V 5 bases and J 6 bases; bases outside gene matches: 13. CDR3 length: 16 residues. The CDR3 here is CASSLRTGTVRNEQFF. The CDR3 nucleotides read TGTGCCAGCAGTCTGAGAACCGGGACAGTCCGCAATGAGCAGTTCTTC.

The table lists this clonotype with a few counts. The chain uses TRBV7-3 and TRBJ2-4; 10 bases agree with TRBD1. CDR3 length equals 16 residues. Germline V gene lookup returns CDR1 SGHTA and CDR2 FQGTGA. Trimming at V came to 5 bases and at J to 6 bases, leaving 10 bases not matched to a gene. The CDR3 DNA reads TGTGCCAGCAGCGACCGGGACAGGGGCGGTAGAAACATTCAGTACTTC. This encodes CASSDRDRGGRNIQYF.

For this clonotype: At one end, the junction sequence differs from germline, possibly due to a read error. V and J are TRBV18 and TRBJ2-2, with D possibly TRBD2 on 5 matching bases. This CDR3 is 15 amino acids long. Germline V gene lookup returns CDR1 KGHSH and CDR2 LQKENI. The CDR3, as DNA: TGTGCCAGCTCACCACACGATCCCCCGGCCGGGGAGCTGATTTTT. It encodes CASSPHDPPAGELIF.

The chain combines TRBV4-2 with TRBJ2-7, with 7 bases matching TRBD2. CDR1 is LGHNA and CDR2 is YNFKEQ in the germline V gene. The CDR3 covers 14 residues. The trim removed 1 base at V and 7 bases at J, leaving 7 bases unmatched. CDR3 bases: TGTGCCAGCAGCCAAGCCCGGACTAGAGGAGAGCAGTACTTC. Protein sequence: CASSQARTRGEQYF.

The rearrangement links TRBV10-3 to TRBJ2-1; weak D call: TRBD2 (5 bases). The CDR3 runs to 15 residues. Trimming removed 3 bases at V and 0 bases at J, with 9 bases between. The germline V gene has CDR1 ENHRY and CDR2 SYGVKD. The CDR3 DNA is TGTGCCATCAGTGAAGAGGGAAGCTCCTACAATGAGCAGTTCTTC. This codes for CAISEEGSSYNEQFF.

This clonotype has just a few counts. The V call is TRBV18, the J call TRBJ2-7; no clear D gene. V shed 8 bases and J shed 0 bases, with 14 bases lying between them. CDR3 size: 14 residues. The germline gives CDR1 KGHSH, CDR2 LQKENI. CDR3 sequence reads: CASRSLPGSYEQYF. CDR3 in DNA: TGTGCCAGCCGATCACTTCCAGGCTCCTACGAGCAGTACTTC.

V and J are TRBV29-1 and TRBJ1-1, with 12 bases matching TRBD1. The CDR3 length is 14 residues. CDR1 SQVTM and CDR2 ANQGSEA come from the germline V gene. DNA for the CDR3: TGCACTGCGGGACAGGGGGCGGCGGACACTGAAGCTTTCTTT. Its protein is CTAGQGAADTEAFF.

The rearrangement uses TRBV15 and TRBJ2-3; D possibly matches TRBD1 or TRBD2 (5 bases each). The germline V and J ends were trimmed by 1 base and 6 bases, with 20 bases remaining between them. This CDR3 is 17 amino acids long. Germline lookup yields CDR1 LNHNV and CDR2 YYDKDF (reference sequence). The CDR3, as DNA: TGTGCCACCAGCAGAGGAGGGGTCAGTCGAAGAGGGGATACGCAGTATTTT. Translation gives CATSRGGVSRRGDTQYF.

The chain uses TRBV7-9 and TRBJ1-1; the D gene is possibly TRBD1 (5 bases). V lost 2 bases and J 11 bases, leaving 27 bases between the germline ends. This CDR3 region has 17 residues. Germline CDR1 SEHNR, CDR2 FQNEAQ (reference sequence). This CDR3 reads CASSLPADNGPIFGAFF. The DNA for the CDR3 is TGTGCCAGCAGCTTACCGGCGGACAATGGACCGATATTCGGGGCTTTCTTT.

This chain links TRBV29-1 with TRBJ1-1, with unresolved D. In germline, CDR1 is SQVTM, CDR2 ANQGSEA. V was pared by 1 base and J by 6 bases, with 12 bases between. This CDR3 is 13 amino acids long. DNA of the CDR3: TGCAGCGTTGAAGGGGTGGGCAGACCTGAAGCTTTCTTT. Translated: CSVEGVGRPEAFF.